The entry below describes one TCR beta chain. After removal of 0 bases from V and 2 bases from J, the junction contained 1 base not matched to a gene. Germline V CDR1 and CDR2: PRHDT, FYEKMQ (reference sequence). The CDR3 spans 15 residues. These data originate in a study of long-term antiretroviral therapy in people with HIV. They ran version v3.0 of the immunoSEQ assay at survey level. The assay was immunoSEQ multiplex PCR, and TCRdb's table has in-frame clones only and misses some. The data contain roughly 37,000 clones, 80% of them singletons. The sequence came from a man aged 25-45 years with HIV. Sequences were derived from unsorted PBMCs, sampled 3.4 years after starting antiretroviral therapy. This sequence joins TRBV13 and TRBJ2-7; 10 bases fit TRBD2. CDR3: CASSLGLAGTYEQYF. As DNA, the CDR3 is TGTGCCAGCAGCTTAGGACTAGCGGGAACCTACGAGCAGTACTTC.